Included here is one TCR beta chain sequence, with context. Antigen: not known. This entry belongs to a study of identical twins. Trimming stripped 10 bases from V and 2 bases from J, with 14 bases between. CDR3 length equals 13 residues. The V gene's germline CDR1 is SGDLS and CDR2 YYNGEE. After template switching added a universal primer site, the resulting cDNA carried unique molecular identifiers. TCRdb fed the 5' RACE reads into MiXCR, producing one record per CDR3 protein. Counted here are some 760,000 distinct CDR3 sequences, 15% to 20% occurring once; the ten biggest clones make up around 13%. The study, taken as a whole, reports: An excess of low generation probability was shown by twin-shared out-of-frame alpha sequences. Insertion counts were lower in abundant cord blood beta clonotypes, a trend that memory repertoires did not show.

The data were also submitted as part of a second study, on T cells expressing NK-cell markers. This second report adds: Just one sequenced donor of eight was HCMV-seronegative, while seven were seropositive.

The rearrangement links TRBV9 to TRBJ2-3, with D perhaps matching TRBD1 (5 bases). The clonotype comes from a woman between 18 and 29 years old in good health. Sequenced input: PBMCs. CDR3: CAASRVITDTQYF. CDR3 sequence (DNA): TGTGCCGCCAGCAGGGTTATCACAGATACGCAGTATTTT.